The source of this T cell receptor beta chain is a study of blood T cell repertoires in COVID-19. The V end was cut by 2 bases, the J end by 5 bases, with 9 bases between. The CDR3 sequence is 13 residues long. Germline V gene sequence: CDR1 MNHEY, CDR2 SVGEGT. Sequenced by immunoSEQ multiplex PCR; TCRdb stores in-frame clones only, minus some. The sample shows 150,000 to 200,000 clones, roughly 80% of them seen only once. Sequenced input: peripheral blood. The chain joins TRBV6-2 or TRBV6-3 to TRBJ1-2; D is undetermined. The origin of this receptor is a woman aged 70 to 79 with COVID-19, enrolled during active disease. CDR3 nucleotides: TGTGCCAGCAGTTACGTCTCGACATATGGCTACACCTTC. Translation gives CASSYVSTYGYTF.